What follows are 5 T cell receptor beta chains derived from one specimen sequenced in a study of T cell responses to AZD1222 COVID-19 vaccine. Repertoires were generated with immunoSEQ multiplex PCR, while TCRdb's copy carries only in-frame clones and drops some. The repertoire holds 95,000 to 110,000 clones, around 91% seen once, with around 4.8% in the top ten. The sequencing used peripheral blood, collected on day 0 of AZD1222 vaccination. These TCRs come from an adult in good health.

The CDR3 reads CAWSAALGDEQFF. CDR3 nucleotide sequence: TGTGCCTGGAGTGCCGCCCTGGGGGATGAGCAGTTCTTC. The chain joins TRBV30 to TRBJ2-1; TRBD1 or TRBD2 may be the D gene (5 bases each). The germline V gene has CDR1 GTSNPN and CDR2 SVGIG (reference sequence). Trimming took off 1 base at V and 8 bases at J, with 12 bases between the two ends. The CDR3 runs to 13 residues.

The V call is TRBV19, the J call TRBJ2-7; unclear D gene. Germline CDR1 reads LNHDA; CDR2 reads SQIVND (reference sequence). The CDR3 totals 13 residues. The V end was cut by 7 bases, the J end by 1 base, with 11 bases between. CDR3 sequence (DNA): TGTGCCAGTACTGGCGAGGAGTCCTACGAGCAGTACTTC. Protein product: CASTGEESYEQYF.

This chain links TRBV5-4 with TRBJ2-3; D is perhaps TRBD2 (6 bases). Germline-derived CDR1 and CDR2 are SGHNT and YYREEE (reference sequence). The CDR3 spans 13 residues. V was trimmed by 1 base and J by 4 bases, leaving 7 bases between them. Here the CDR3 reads CASSLWGADTQYF. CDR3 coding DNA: TGTGCCAGCAGCTTGTGGGGGGCAGATACGCAGTATTTT. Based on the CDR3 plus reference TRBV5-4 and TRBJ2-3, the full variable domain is ETGVTQSPTHLIKTRGQQVTLRCSSQSGHNTVSWYQQALGQGPQFIFQYYREEENGRGNFPPRFSGLQFPNYSSELNVNALELDDSALYLCASSLWGADTQYFGPGTRLTVL.

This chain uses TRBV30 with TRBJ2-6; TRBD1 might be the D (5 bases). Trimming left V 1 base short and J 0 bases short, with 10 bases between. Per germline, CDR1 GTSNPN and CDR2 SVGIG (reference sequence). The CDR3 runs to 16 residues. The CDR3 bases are TGTGCCTGGAGTGGGGGCCTATTCTCTGGGGCCAACGTCCTGACTTTC. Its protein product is CAWSGGLFSGANVLTF.

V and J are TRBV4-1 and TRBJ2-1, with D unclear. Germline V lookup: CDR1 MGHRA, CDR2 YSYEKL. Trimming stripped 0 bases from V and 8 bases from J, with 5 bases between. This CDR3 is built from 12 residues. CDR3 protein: CASSQDGHEQFF. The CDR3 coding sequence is TGCGCCAGCAGCCAAGACGGTCATGAGCAGTTCTTC.